This is a list of T cell receptor beta chains from one sample in a study of T cells in Graves' hyperthyroidism and ophthalmopathy. TCRdb re-called the multiplex PCR reads through MiXCR, storing one row per CDR3 protein. The data contain around 500,000 distinct CDR3 sequences, 13% to 15% of them singletons. Material for sequencing was blood. These TCRs come from a woman aged 18-29 years with Graves' hyperthyroidism. Both conserved end residues are part of each CDR3. D genes are given only for firm matches. Not all rows give a size; the values are once, few, many and, for expanded clones, a class.

>TRBV29-1|many|TRBD2|TRBJ2-1
CSVVRTSGRSYNEQFF
TGCAGCGTTGTACGGACTAGCGGGCGATCCTACAATGAGCAGTTCTTC
>TRBV20-1|many|TRBD2|TRBJ2-3
CSARNGRSTDTQYF
TGCAGTGCTAGGAACGGGAGGTCCACAGATACGCAGTATTTT
>TRBV12-3/TRBV12-4|few|TRBD2|TRBJ2-2
CASSFSLAGGPNTGELFF
TGTGCCAGCAGTTTCTCCCTGGCGGGAGGGCCGAACACCGGGGAGCTGTTTTTT
>TRBV4-2|-|TRBD2|TRBJ2-7
CATSAPTSGRAHEQYF
TGTGCCACCAGTGCCCCGACTAGCGGGAGGGCCCACGAGCAGTACTTC
>TRBV15|-|-|TRBJ2-1
CATSRDEAYNEQFF
TGTGCCACCAGCAGAGATGAGGCCTACAATGAGCAGTTCTTC
>TRBV10-3|many|-|TRBJ1-6
CAINPKLDSPLHF
TGTGCCATCAACCCAAAACTTGATTCACCCCTCCACTTT
>TRBV5-1|-|-|TRBJ2-1
CASSLDGLYSFDEQFF
TGCGCCAGCAGCTTGGACGGACTATATAGTTTCGATGAGCAGTTCTTC
>TRBV20-1|-|-|TRBJ2-2
CSARDMDLNTGELFF
TGCAGTGCTAGAGATATGGACCTTAACACCGGGGAGCTGTTTTTT
>TRBV9|few|-|TRBJ2-2
CASSVWGDTGELFF
TGTGCCAGCAGCGTTTGGGGAGACACCGGGGAGCTGTTTTTT
>TRBV12-3/TRBV12-4|-|-|TRBJ1-2
CASSFSQGDQTF
TGTGCCAGCAGTTTTAGCCAGGGTGATCAAACCTTC
>TRBV27|-|-|TRBJ1-4
CASKGGGTLNEKLFF
TGTGCCAGCAAGGGGGGAGGGACCCTTAATGAAAAACTGTTTTTT
>TRBV6-1|many|-|TRBJ1-2
CASDGYGAGENGYTF
TGTGCCAGCGACGGTTACGGGGCAGGGGAAAATGGCTACACCTTC
>TRBV7-9|many|-|TRBJ2-3
CASSLAQGRTDTQYF
TGTGCCAGCAGCTTAGCACAGGGACGCACAGATACGCAGTATTTT
>TRBV6-1|-|TRBD2|TRBJ2-1
CASSTTGLAARNEQFF
TGTGCCAGCAGTACCACGGGACTAGCGGCGAGGAATGAGCAGTTCTTC
>TRBV6-1|many|TRBD1|TRBJ1-2
CASSPGTGRDYGYTF
TGTGCCAGCAGCCCCGGGACAGGGCGGGACTATGGCTACACCTTC
>TRBV29-1|few|-|TRBJ2-5
CSVEDRVAARETQYF
TGCAGCGTTGAAGATCGAGTGGCAGCGAGGGAGACCCAGTACTTC
>TRBV12-3/TRBV12-4|-|-|TRBJ1-3
CASRPSAGNTIYF
TGTGCCAGCAGACCCAGCGCGGGAAACACCATATATTTT
>TRBV18|many|TRBD1|TRBJ1-1
CASSPLAGQGAGRGEAFF
TGTGCCAGCTCACCGCTGGCAGGACAGGGAGCGGGTCGGGGTGAAGCTTTCTTT
>TRBV20-1|-|TRBD1|TRBJ2-1
CSAPHDRGLSYNEQFF
TGCAGTGCTCCACACGACAGGGGGCTATCCTACAATGAGCAGTTCTTC
>TRBV19|many|-|TRBJ2-1
CATETTGSSYNEQFF
TGTGCCACGGAAACTACAGGGTCATCCTACAATGAGCAGTTCTTC
>TRBV4-1|-|-|TRBJ2-3
CASSQDQARDTQYF
TGCGCCAGCAGCCAAGATCAGGCGAGAGATACGCAGTATTTT
>TRBV7-8|many|TRBD2|TRBJ2-1
CASSLQAAGAYNEQFF
TGTGCCAGCAGCTTACAAGCAGCGGGGGCCTACAATGAGCAGTTCTTC
>TRBV5-1|-|-|TRBJ2-2
CASSAREANTGELFF
TGCGCCAGCAGCGCCAGGGAGGCGAACACCGGGGAGCTGTTTTTT
>TRBV5-1|many|-|TRBJ1-2
CASSLGTASYGYTF
TGCGCCAGCAGCTTGGGGACAGCCTCCTATGGCTACACCTTC
>TRBV24-1|-|-|TRBJ1-2
CATSDQKSPGIQGYTF
TGTGCCACCAGTGACCAAAAAAGTCCGGGAATTCAGGGCTACACCTTC
>TRBV11-1|-|-|TRBJ2-3
CASSAARDTQYF
TGTGCCAGCAGCGCCGCCAGAGATACGCAGTATTTT
>TRBV27|-|TRBD1|TRBJ2-7
CASSVTGGIPYEQYF
TGTGCCAGCAGTGTGACAGGGGGCATCCCCTACGAGCAGTACTTC
>TRBV5-1|few|TRBD1|TRBJ1-1
CASSWGQPNEAFF
TGCGCCAGCAGCTGGGGACAGCCCAATGAAGCTTTCTTT
>TRBV2|-|-|TRBJ2-5
CASTEGRLETAIKYQETQYF
TGTGCCAGCACCGAGGGAAGACTCGAGACTGCTATAAAGTACCAAGAGACCCAGTACTTC
>TRBV5-6|many|TRBD2|TRBJ2-1
CASNLAGAYNEQFF
TGTGCCAGCAACCTAGCGGGAGCCTACAATGAGCAGTTCTTC
>TRBV3-1|few|-|TRBJ2-2
CASSQDLSTANTGELFF
TGTGCCAGCAGCCAAGATTTGTCCACCGCGAACACCGGGGAGCTGTTTTTT
>TRBV28|few|-|TRBJ1-1
CASSLFQHLNTEAFF
TGTGCCAGCAGTTTATTCCAGCATTTGAACACTGAAGCTTTCTTT
>TRBV14|-|-|TRBJ2-1
CASSQGLAKNNEQFF
TGTGCCAGCAGCCAAGGGCTAGCGAAAAACAATGAGCAGTTCTTC
>TRBV5-8|-|TRBD1|TRBJ1-6
CASSVRGAPLHF
TGTGCCAGCAGCGTCAGGGGGGCACCCCTCCACTTT
>TRBV12-5|many|-|TRBJ1-1
CATGRGGTEAFF
TGTGCTACAGGAAGGGGGGGAACTGAAGCTTTCTTT
>TRBV20-1|-|TRBD2|TRBJ2-2
CSASLIGREGTGELFF
TGCAGTGCTAGTTTAATTGGGCGGGAGGGCACCGGGGAGCTGTTTTTT
>TRBV6-5|few|-|TRBJ1-2
CASSYEGKSGYGYTF
TGTGCCAGCAGTTACGAGGGGAAAAGTGGCTATGGCTACACCTTC
>TRBV6-1|-|-|TRBJ1-2
CASSRNTDYGYTF
TGTGCCAGCAGCAGAAATACAGACTATGGCTACACCTTC
>TRBV7-9|many|-|TRBJ2-7
CASSPNWKTYEQYF
TGTGCCAGCAGCCCAAATTGGAAGACCTACGAGCAGTACTTC
>TRBV24-1|many|TRBD2|TRBJ2-3
CATLPGWTSAADTQYF
TGTGCCACCCTGCCAGGGTGGACTAGCGCGGCAGATACGCAGTATTTT
>TRBV11-1|many|-|TRBJ2-7
CASSPRQPYEQYF
TGTGCCAGCAGCCCCAGACAGCCCTACGAGCAGTACTTC
>TRBV11-2|many|-|TRBJ1-4
CASSPRVPGLGEKLFF
TGTGCCAGCAGCCCCCGGGTTCCGGGCCTGGGGGAAAAACTGTTTTTT
>TRBV11-2|many|-|TRBJ1-2
CASSLTENYGYTF
TGTGCCAGCAGCTTGACTGAGAACTATGGCTACACCTTC
>TRBV20-1|many|TRBD2|TRBJ2-7
CSAAFSGRALVDEQYF
TGCAGTGCTGCATTTAGCGGGAGGGCCCTTGTGGACGAGCAGTACTTC
>TRBV19|many|-|TRBJ1-1
CASTWGSMNTEAFF
TGTGCCAGTACGTGGGGCAGCATGAACACTGAAGCTTTCTTT